This T cell receptor beta chain was captured in a study of vaccination effects on CD4 cells after COVID-19. Study-level information: Post-vaccine sampling took place a median of 72 days after the second dose.

ViraFEST expansion of antigen-specific CD4+ T cells with viral peptide pools preceded sequencing. Scientists isolated CD4+ T cells after an approximately 10-day culture period ended. Two doses of either BNT162b2 or mRNA-1273 were given to each participant. Vaccinated participants had no history of SARS-CoV-2 infection and tested negative for nucleocapsid antibodies. In culture with approximately 10 IU/ml IL-2 and approximately 9.1 ug/ml peptides, PBMC were grown at a few million per well. Trimming pared 5 bases from V and 6 bases from J, leaving 11 bases between. This CDR3 is built from 13 residues. In germline, CDR1 is MDHEN, CDR2 SYDVKM. Turning to this clone: Its antigen is still unknown.

Here immunoSEQ multiplex PCR was the method, and the copy in TCRdb shows in-frame clones only, minus some. This sample carries around 24,000 clones, over 75% of them seen once, and the ten largest clones take roughly 20%. The specimen comprised CD4+ T cells from PBMCs cultured with HCoV-NL63 spike peptides, sampled after COVID-19 vaccination. This TCR came from a human donor who received a COVID-19 vaccine. The chain employs TRBV28 and TRBJ2-1, with D hard to call. The CDR3 region is CASSLHTSNEQFF. Here the CDR3 DNA reads TGTGCCAGCAGTCTCCACACCTCCAATGAGCAGTTCTTC.